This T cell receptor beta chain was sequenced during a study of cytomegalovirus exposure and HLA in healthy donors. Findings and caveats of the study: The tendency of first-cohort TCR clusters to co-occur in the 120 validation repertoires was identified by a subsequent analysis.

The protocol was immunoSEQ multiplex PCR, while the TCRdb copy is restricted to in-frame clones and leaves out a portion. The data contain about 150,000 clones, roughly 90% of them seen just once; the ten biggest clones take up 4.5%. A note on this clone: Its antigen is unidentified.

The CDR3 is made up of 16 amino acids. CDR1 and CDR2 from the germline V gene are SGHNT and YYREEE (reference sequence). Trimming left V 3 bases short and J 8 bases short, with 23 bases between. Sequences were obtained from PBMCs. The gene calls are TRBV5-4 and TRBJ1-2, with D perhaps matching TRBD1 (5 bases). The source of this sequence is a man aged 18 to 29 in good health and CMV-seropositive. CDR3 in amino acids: CASSWERGAQAGGYTF. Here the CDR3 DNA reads TGTGCCAGCAGCTGGGAGAGGGGTGCCCAAGCGGGGGGCTACACCTTC.